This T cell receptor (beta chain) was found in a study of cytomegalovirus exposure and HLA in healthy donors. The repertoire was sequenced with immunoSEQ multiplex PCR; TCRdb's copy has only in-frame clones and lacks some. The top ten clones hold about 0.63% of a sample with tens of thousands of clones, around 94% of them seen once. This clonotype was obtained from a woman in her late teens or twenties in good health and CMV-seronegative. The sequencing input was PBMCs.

The CDR3 sequence: CASSLSPARETQYF. DNA of the CDR3: TGTGCCAGCAGTTTATCCCCCGCCCGGGAGACCCAGTACTTC. The chain uses TRBV27 and TRBJ2-5, with unresolved D. In germline, CDR1 is MNHEY, CDR2 SMNVEV (reference sequence). Deletions cut 0 bases from V and 5 bases from J, with 10 bases between. This CDR3 is built from 14 residues.